These 9 T cell receptor beta chains share one sample of origin, sequenced in a study of T cells in narcolepsy. Clones were sequenced by immunoSEQ multiplex PCR, and TCRdb holds only the in-frame ones, with some missing. Of about 30,000 clones listed, approximately 85% are singletons. The sample consisted of CD45RA- memory CD4+ T cells from PBMCs. Every receptor here comes from a human donor with narcolepsy.

Only a few counts were recorded for this clone. This chain connects TRBV5-1 to TRBJ2-1; possible D gene TRBD1, 6 bases. With 2 bases removed from V and 2 bases from J, the gap between germline ends came to 8 bases. The CDR3 sequence is 14 residues long. Per the germline V gene, CDR1 is SGHRS and CDR2 is YFSETQ. CDR3: CASSFRDTYNEQFF. The CDR3 bases are TGCGCCAGCAGCTTCAGGGACACCTACAATGAGCAGTTCTTC.

The chain links TRBV14 to TRBJ2-1; 10 nucleotides match TRBD2. There are 19 residues in the CDR3. Trimming took 2 bases from V and 7 from J; bases not matched to a gene: 17. CDR1 SGHDN and CDR2 FVKESK come from the germline V gene. The CDR3 spells CASSQPGLAGDVLKNEQFF. Written as DNA, the CDR3 is TGTGCCAGCAGCCAACCGGGGCTAGCGGGAGACGTCTTGAAAAATGAGCAGTTCTTC.

The chain combines TRBV6-5 with TRBJ1-5; 9 nucleotides match TRBD1. This CDR3 is 13 amino acids long. Per germline, CDR1 MNHEY and CDR2 SVGAGI. J was trimmed by 10 bases and V by 2 bases; bases with no gene match: 3. The CDR3 nucleotides read TGTGCCAGCAGTTACGGGACAGGGACTCCCCAGCATTTT. It yields the protein CASSYGTGTPQHF.

J is TRBJ2-3 and V is TRBV5-4, with D perhaps assigned TRBD1 or TRBD2 (6 bases each). Germline V gene lookup returns CDR1 SGHNT and CDR2 YYREEE (reference sequence). The V end lost 6 bases, the J end lost 2 bases, and 13 bases lay between the germline ends. CDR3 size: 14 residues. The CDR3 is CASTGGALTDTQYF. The CDR3 DNA is TGTGCCAGCACCGGGGGCGCCCTCACAGATACGCAGTATTTT.

This rearrangement joins TRBV5-1 to TRBJ1-1, with unresolved D. The CDR3 totals 14 residues. Trimming stripped 4 bases from V and 4 bases from J, with 14 bases between. Looked up from germline, CDR1 is SGHRS and CDR2 is YFSETQ. The CDR3 DNA reads as TGCGCCAGCAGCCCGTCCCGGGCGGGCACTGAAGCTTTCTTT. It codes for CASSPSRAGTEAFF. Drawing the rest from reference TRBV5-1 and TRBJ1-1, the complete variable domain is KAGVTQTPRYLIKTRGQQVTLSCSPISGHRSVSWYQQTPGQGLQFLFEYFSETQRNKGNFPGRFSGRQFSNSRSEMNVSTLELGDSALYLCASSPSRAGTEAFFGQGTRLTVV.

V and J are TRBV5-6 and TRBJ2-7; D is uncertain. This CDR3 contains 12 residues. V was cut by 0 bases and J by 3 bases, with 4 bases left in between. The germline V gene encodes CDR1 SGHDT and CDR2 YYEEEE. The CDR3 sequence is CASSLADYEQYF. CDR3 sequence (DNA): TGTGCCAGCAGCTTGGCCGACTACGAGCAGTACTTC.

The V and J genes are TRBV4-2 and TRBJ2-7, with D tentatively TRBD2 (6 bases). The CDR3 has 15 amino acids. V was pared by 2 bases and J by 2 bases, with 13 bases between. Germline lookup yields CDR1 LGHNA and CDR2 YNFKEQ. CDR3 protein: CASSQPKGLTYEQYF. CDR3 sequence (DNA): TGTGCCAGCAGCCAACCAAAGGGACTGACCTACGAGCAGTACTTC.

The J gene is TRBJ1-5, the V gene TRBV6-6; no definite D call. The germline V gene encodes CDR1 MNHNY and CDR2 SVGAGI (reference sequence). V lost 6 bases, J lost 0 bases, and 9 bases lay in between. The CDR3 has 14 amino acids. CDR3 loop: CASSQASSNQPQHF. The CDR3 DNA reads TGTGCCAGCAGCCAGGCAAGTAGCAATCAGCCCCAGCATTTT.

This clone was observed a single time. The chain is built from TRBV28 and TRBJ1-1; D not resolved. The germline CDR1 and CDR2 sequences are MDHEN and SYDVKM. The CDR3 totals 13 residues. V lost 5 bases to trimming and J lost 5 bases, with 12 bases between them. DNA for the CDR3: TGTGCCAGCAGTCTCTCCACCGGAACTGAAGCTTTCTTT. The encoded protein is CASSLSTGTEAFF.